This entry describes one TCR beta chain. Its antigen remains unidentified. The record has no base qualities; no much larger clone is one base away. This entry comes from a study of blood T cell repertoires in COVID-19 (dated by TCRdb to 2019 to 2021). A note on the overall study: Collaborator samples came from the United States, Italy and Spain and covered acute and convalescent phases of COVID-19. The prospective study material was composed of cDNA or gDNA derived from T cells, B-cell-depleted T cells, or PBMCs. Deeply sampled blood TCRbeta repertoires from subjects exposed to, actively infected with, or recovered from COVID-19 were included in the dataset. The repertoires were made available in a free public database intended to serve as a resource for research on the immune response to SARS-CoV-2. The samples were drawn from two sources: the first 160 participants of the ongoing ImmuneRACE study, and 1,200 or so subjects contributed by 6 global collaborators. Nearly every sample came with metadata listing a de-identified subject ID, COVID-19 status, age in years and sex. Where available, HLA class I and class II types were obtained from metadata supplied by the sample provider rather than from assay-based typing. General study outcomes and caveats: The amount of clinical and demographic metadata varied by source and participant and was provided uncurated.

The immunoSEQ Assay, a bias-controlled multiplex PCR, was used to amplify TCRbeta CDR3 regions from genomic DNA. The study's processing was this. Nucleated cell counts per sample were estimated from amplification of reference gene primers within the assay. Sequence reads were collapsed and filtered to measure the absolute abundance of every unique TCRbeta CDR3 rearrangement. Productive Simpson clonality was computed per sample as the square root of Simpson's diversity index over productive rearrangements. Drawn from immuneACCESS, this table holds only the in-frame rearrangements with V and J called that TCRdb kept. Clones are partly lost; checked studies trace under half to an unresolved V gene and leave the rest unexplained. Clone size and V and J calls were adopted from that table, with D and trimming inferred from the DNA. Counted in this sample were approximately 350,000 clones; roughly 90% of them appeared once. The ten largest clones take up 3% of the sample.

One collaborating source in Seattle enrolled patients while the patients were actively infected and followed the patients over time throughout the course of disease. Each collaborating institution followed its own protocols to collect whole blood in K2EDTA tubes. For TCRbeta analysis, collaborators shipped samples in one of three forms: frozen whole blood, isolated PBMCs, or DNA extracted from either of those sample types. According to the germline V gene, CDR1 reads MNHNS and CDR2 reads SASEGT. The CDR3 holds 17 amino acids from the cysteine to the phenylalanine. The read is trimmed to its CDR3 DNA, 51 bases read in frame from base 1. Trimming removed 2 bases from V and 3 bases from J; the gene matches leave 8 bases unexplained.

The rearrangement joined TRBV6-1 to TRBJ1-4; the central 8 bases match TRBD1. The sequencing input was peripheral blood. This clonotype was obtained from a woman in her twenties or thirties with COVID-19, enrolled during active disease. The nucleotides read TGTGCCAGCAGTGAACGGGCAGGGGGCTTAGCTAATGAAAAACTGTTTTTT. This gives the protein CASSERAGGLANEKLFF.